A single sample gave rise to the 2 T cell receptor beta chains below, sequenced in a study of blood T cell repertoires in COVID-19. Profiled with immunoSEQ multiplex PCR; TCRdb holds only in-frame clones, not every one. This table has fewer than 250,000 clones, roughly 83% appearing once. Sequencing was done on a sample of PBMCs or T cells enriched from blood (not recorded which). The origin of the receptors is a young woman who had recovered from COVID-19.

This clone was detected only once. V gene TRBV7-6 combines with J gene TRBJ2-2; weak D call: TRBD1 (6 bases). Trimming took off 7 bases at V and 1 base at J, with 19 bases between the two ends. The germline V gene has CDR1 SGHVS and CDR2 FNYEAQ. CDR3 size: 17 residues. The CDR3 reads CASNPLYRGGNTGELFF. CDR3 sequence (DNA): TGTGCCAGCAACCCTCTCTACCGAGGGGGGAACACCGGGGAGCTGTTTTTT.

The CDR3 DNA sequence: TGTGCCAGCAGCCAACAGAGTTCGGGGGTTGGAAACACCATATATTTT. Amino acid sequence: CASSQQSSGVGNTIYF. The chain carries TRBV7-9 and TRBJ1-3; TRBD1 might be the D (5 bases). Per the germline V gene, CDR1 is SEHNR and CDR2 is FQNEAQ (reference sequence). This CDR3 has 16 residues. Trimming shortened V by 5 bases and J by 3 bases, and 17 bases separated the two germline ends.